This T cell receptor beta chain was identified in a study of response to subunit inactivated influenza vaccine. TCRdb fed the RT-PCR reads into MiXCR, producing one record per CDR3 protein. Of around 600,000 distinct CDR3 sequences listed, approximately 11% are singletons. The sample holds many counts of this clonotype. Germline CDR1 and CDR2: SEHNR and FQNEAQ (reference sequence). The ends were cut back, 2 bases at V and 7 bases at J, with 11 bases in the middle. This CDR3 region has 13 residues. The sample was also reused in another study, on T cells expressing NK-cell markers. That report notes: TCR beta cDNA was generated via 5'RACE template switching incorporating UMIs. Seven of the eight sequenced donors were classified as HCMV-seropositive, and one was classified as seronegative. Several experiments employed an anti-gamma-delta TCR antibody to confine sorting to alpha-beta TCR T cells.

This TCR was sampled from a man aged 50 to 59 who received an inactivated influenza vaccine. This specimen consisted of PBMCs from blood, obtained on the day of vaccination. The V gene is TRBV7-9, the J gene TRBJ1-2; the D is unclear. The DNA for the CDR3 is TGTGCCAGCAGCTTACAGGAAAGCGGTGGCTACACCTTC. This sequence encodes CASSLQESGGYTF.